This passage covers 18 T cell receptor beta chains from one sample sequenced in a study of CD8 T cells in Susac syndrome (dated by TCRdb to the late 2010s). The library came from the immunoSEQ multiplex PCR assay. RNA was extracted with the RNeasy kit and about 0.5 to 1 ug was reverse transcribed using random hexamers. TCRdb reworked the public reads: Q25 trimming with fastp, MiXCR clone assembly, productive beta chains retained. Every distinct CDR3 protein forms one entry, paired with its most common genes and DNA. The sample includes 300,000 to 350,000 distinct CDR3 sequences, with about 91% observed a single time. Together, the top ten hold roughly 0.07% of the sample. Sequenced: CD4+ T cells from PBMCs. These receptor sequences come from a human donor with multiple sclerosis.

This chain uses TRBV19 with TRBJ1-2; weak D call: TRBD1 (5 bases). The length of the CDR3 is 11 residues. Trimming took 4 bases from V and 6 from J, leaving 6 bases between them. Germline V lookup: CDR1 LNHDA, CDR2 SQIVND (reference sequence). CDR3 sequence reads: CASSTDNGYTF. The DNA for the CDR3 is TGTGCCAGTAGTACGGACAATGGCTACACCTTC.

The rearrangement joins TRBV29-1 to TRBJ1-4, with 7 bases that match TRBD1. Germline V gene sequence: CDR1 SQVTM, CDR2 ANQGSEA. J was trimmed by 8 bases and V by 4 bases; bases with no gene match: 7. CDR3 length: 13 residues. CDR3 nucleotides: TGCAGCGTTGTTGGACAGGTCGGAGAAAAACTGTTTTTT. Protein sequence: CSVVGQVGEKLFF.

The chain employs TRBV5-6 and TRBJ1-1; 9 bases fit TRBD1. CDR3 length equals 13 residues. V trimming: 1 base; J trimming: 11 bases; junction bases outside the gene matches: 6. Looked up from germline, CDR1 is SGHDT and CDR2 is YYEEEE. CDR3 sequence (DNA): TGTGCCAGCAGCTTGCGGGACAGGGAGAACGCTTTCTTT. Protein sequence: CASSLRDRENAFF.

This clonotype came up once. This rearrangement joins TRBV29-1 to TRBJ2-2, with D maybe TRBD2 (6 bases). Between the trimmed V and J ends, which lost 3 bases and 1 base, there was a span of 12 bases. The CDR3 loop spans 15 amino acids. Germline-derived CDR1 and CDR2 are SQVTM and ANQGSEA. CDR3 protein: CSVEWSSVNTGELFF. CDR3 bases: TGCAGCGTTGAGTGGTCTAGCGTGAACACCGGGGAGCTGTTTTTT.

This clonotype was counted only a few times. CDR3 region: CASSLRVNQPQHF. CDR3 nucleotide sequence: TGTGCCAGCAGCTTACGTGTCAATCAGCCCCAGCATTTT. V usage is TRBV7-6 and J usage is TRBJ1-5; no clear D gene. Trimming shortened V by 2 bases and J by 3 bases, and 5 bases separated the two germline ends. The CDR3 consists of 13 residues. Germline loops: CDR1 SGHVS, CDR2 FNYEAQ.

The chain carries TRBV10-3 and TRBJ2-3, with 7 bases fitting TRBD2. V was pared by 7 bases and J by 1 base, with 11 bases of the junction left unmatched. CDR3 length: 16 residues. Germline CDR1 and CDR2: ENHRY and SYGVKD. The DNA of the CDR3 is TGTGCCATCAAAGAAGTGGAAACTAGCGGCACAGATACGCAGTATTTT. Residues: CAIKEVETSGTDTQYF.

The chain has TRBV12-3 or TRBV12-4 and TRBJ1-5; tentative D call: TRBD1 (5 bases). Trimming pared 2 bases from V and 7 bases from J, leaving 9 bases between. CDR3 length: 13 residues. The CDR3 nucleotides read TGTGCCAGCAGTTTAACGAGGGACCAGCCCCAGCATTTT. This translates into CASSLTRDQPQHF.

This sequence joins TRBV5-1 and TRBJ1-1; D gene ambiguous. V was clipped by 3 bases and J by 1 base, with 10 bases between them. This CDR3 is 14 amino acids long. Germline V gives CDR1 SGHRS, CDR2 YFSETQ. CDR3 DNA sequence: TGCGCCAGCAGCTCAGGACTGAGGAACACTGAAGCTTTCTTT. Encoded protein: CASSSGLRNTEAFF.

The chain carries TRBV11-2 and TRBJ2-5, with a weak D call TRBD2 (6 bases). Between the trimmed V and J ends, which lost 5 bases and 5 bases, there was a span of 15 bases. This CDR3 is 14 amino acids long. The germline gives CDR1 SGHAT, CDR2 FQNNGV. For the CDR3, the DNA is TGTGCCAGCAGCCATGCCGCGGCGGGGGAGACCCAGTACTTC. The encoded protein is CASSHAAAGETQYF.

The rearrangement joins TRBV6-5 to TRBJ2-7; no definite D call. The V gene lost 1 base and the J gene lost 1 base, with 17 bases spanning the gap. The CDR3 runs to 17 residues. The germline CDR1 and CDR2 sequences are MNHEY and SVGAGI. The CDR3 is CASSYYFLGPRSYEQYF. The DNA of the CDR3 is TGTGCCAGCAGTTACTATTTTCTAGGGCCCAGGTCCTACGAGCAGTACTTC.

V usage is TRBV5-1 and J usage is TRBJ2-7; 12 bases map to TRBD2. Germline V CDR1 and CDR2: SGHRS, YFSETQ. Germline trimming cut 4 bases from V and 7 bases from J; bases unmatched to any gene: 12. CDR3 size: 16 residues. CDR3 region: CASSPRTSGTQREQYF. The CDR3 region has the DNA TGCGCCAGCAGCCCTCGGACTAGCGGGACTCAAAGAGAGCAGTACTTC.

The V gene is TRBV20-1, the J gene TRBJ1-2; D ambiguous. Between the trimmed V and J ends, which lost 2 bases and 2 bases, there was a span of 18 bases. Germline CDR1 is DFQATT and CDR2 is SNEGSKA (reference sequence). CDR3 length: 16 amino acids. CDR3 nucleotides: TGCAGTGCTAGACCCAGGACGGGCCGTAGGAACTATGGCTACACCTTC. Amino acid sequence: CSARPRTGRRNYGYTF.

The chain has TRBV24-1 and TRBJ2-7; no reliable D call. The CDR3 extends over 8 amino acids. The V gene lost 12 bases and the J gene lost 3 bases, with 2 bases spanning the gap. The germline V gene encodes CDR1 KGHDR and CDR2 SFDVKD. The CDR3 is CADYEQYF. CDR3 DNA: TGTGCCGACTACGAGCAGTACTTC.

This clonotype was recorded once. This chain joins TRBV5-5 and TRBJ2-5; D uncertain. Trimming pared 4 bases from V and 5 bases from J, leaving 15 bases between. From germline, CDR1 is SGHKS and CDR2 YYEKEE (reference sequence). The CDR3 runs 14 residues. CDR3 protein: CASSPRGPPETQYF. The CDR3 nucleotides are TGTGCCAGCAGCCCTCGAGGCCCACCGGAGACCCAGTACTTC. Filled out from reference TRBV5-5 and TRBJ2-5, the complete variable domain reads DAGVTQSPTHLIKTRGQQVTLRCSPISGHKSVSWYQQVLGQGPQFIFQYYEKEERGRGNFPDRFSARQFPNYSSELNVNALLLGDSALYLCASSPRGPPETQYFGPGTRLLVL.

The chain combines TRBV29-1 with TRBJ1-3; D remains unclear. The CDR3 is made up of 13 amino acids. The germline V gene has CDR1 SQVTM and CDR2 ANQGSEA. V was cut by 1 base and J by 4 bases, with 8 bases left in between. In DNA form, the CDR3 reads TGCAGCGTTGAAGGGGAGGCGGGAAACACCATATATTTT. Its translation is CSVEGEAGNTIYF.

In its sample, this clonotype was seen once. The chain carries TRBV10-3 and TRBJ2-7, with D possibly TRBD1 on 5 matching bases. Trimming took off 8 bases at V and 5 bases at J, with 16 bases between the two ends. Germline V CDR1 and CDR2: ENHRY, SYGVKD. CDR3 size: 13 residues. The CDR3 coding sequence is TGTGCCATCCAGGGCGGCCCTCGGGACGAGCAGTACTTC. It codes for CAIQGGPRDEQYF.

This chain uses TRBV9 with TRBJ1-2, with a weak D call TRBD1 (6 bases). V lost 2 bases and J 3 bases, leaving 14 bases between the germline ends. The germline V gene encodes CDR1 SGDLS and CDR2 YYNGEE. The CDR3 has 15 residues. The CDR3 here is CASSVTPKGDYGYTF. The CDR3, as DNA: TGTGCCAGCAGCGTGACCCCCAAGGGGGACTATGGCTACACCTTC.

The V call is TRBV6-5, the J call TRBJ2-7; D is possibly TRBD2 (6 bases). Per the germline V gene, CDR1 is MNHEY and CDR2 is SVGAGI. The CDR3 runs 13 residues. V lost 6 bases, J lost 4 bases, and 13 bases lay in between. CDR3: CASRTGRGYEQYF. The CDR3 DNA reads TGTGCCAGCAGGACCGGGAGAGGTTACGAGCAGTACTTC.